One and the same sample provided the 17 T cell receptor beta chains below, sequenced in a study of T cells in Graves' hyperthyroidism and ophthalmopathy. Researchers amplified the TCR beta CDR3 regions from RNA transcripts. HTBI primers were used for first-round RT-PCR of the TCR CDR3. MiXCR, applied by TCRdb to the multiplex PCR reads, yields one record per CDR3 protein. The data hold some 180,000 distinct CDR3 sequences, with about a sixth observed a single time. Sequences were obtained from blood. The receptors here all came from a woman aged 45-65 years with Graves' hyperthyroidism.

This clonotype was seen many times. This chain uses TRBV7-2 with TRBJ2-7; 10 bases align to TRBD2. Per germline, CDR1 SGHTA and CDR2 FQGNSA. There are 17 residues in the CDR3. The ends lost 3 bases at V and 4 bases at J; junction bases unmatched: 12. CDR3 protein: CASSFHSGRLGIYEQYF. The CDR3 coding sequence is TGTGCCAGCAGCTTCCATAGCGGGAGGCTAGGTATTTACGAGCAGTACTTC.

This clonotype has only a few counts. The J gene is TRBJ1-6, the V gene TRBV3-1, with D perhaps matching TRBD1 (6 bases). The V gene lost 5 bases and the J gene lost 7 bases, with 15 bases spanning the gap. CDR1 and CDR2 (germline): LGHDT, YNNKEL (reference sequence). The CDR3 runs to 15 residues. The CDR3 spells CASSGGGSKNSPLHF. The CDR3 nucleotides are TGTGCCAGCAGCGGGGGCGGCTCTAAAAATTCACCCCTCCACTTT.

This clonotype was picked up many times. The chain has TRBV7-2 and TRBJ2-1, with 9 bases matching TRBD2. Trimming cost V 5 bases and J 2 bases; bases outside gene matches: 4. CDR3 length: 15 residues. In germline, CDR1 is SGHTA, CDR2 FQGNSA. The CDR3 reads CASSLGTSPYNEQFF. The DNA of the CDR3 is TGTGCCAGCAGCCTAGGGACTAGCCCCTACAATGAGCAGTTCTTC. The full variable domain, in which reference TRBV7-2 and TRBJ2-1 provide the parts outside the CDR3, is GAGVSQSPSNKVTEKGKDVELRCDPISGHTALYWYRQSLGQGLEFLIYFQGNSAPDKSGLPSDRFSAERTGGSVSTLTIQRTQQEDSAVYLCASSLGTSPYNEQFFGPGTRLTVL.

This clonotype was observed many times. In DNA, the CDR3 is TGCGCCAGCAGCTCCAGGGTAGGGTACGAGCAGTACTTC. This gives the protein CASSSRVGYEQYF. This rearrangement joins TRBV4-1 to TRBJ2-7, with D perhaps matching TRBD1 (5 bases). Germline loops: CDR1 MGHRA, CDR2 YSYEKL. The length of the CDR3 is 13 residues. The ends were cut back, 5 bases at V and 4 bases at J, with 12 bases in the middle.

J is TRBJ2-1 and V is TRBV14; unclear D gene. Germline V lookup: CDR1 SGHDN, CDR2 FVKESK. V gave up 0 bases and J gave up 7 bases, with 10 bases separating them. The CDR3 is made up of 14 amino acids. The CDR3 is CASSQDAARNEQFF. The CDR3 DNA follows: TGTGCCAGCAGCCAAGACGCAGCGAGGAATGAGCAGTTCTTC.

This clonotype was observed at least ten times. The CDR3 DNA sequence: TGTGCCAGCAGTTTGCAAGGGACCTGGGACACAGATACGCAGTATTTT. Protein sequence: CASSLQGTWDTDTQYF. The chain carries TRBV12-3 or TRBV12-4 and TRBJ2-3, with D perhaps matching TRBD1 or TRBD2 (5 bases each). The CDR3 is 16 amino acids. V gave up 3 bases and J gave up 2 bases, with 15 bases separating them.

This clonotype has a count of ten or more. The genes are TRBV7-2 and TRBJ2-1; 8 bases line up with TRBD1. CDR3 length: 13 residues. Losses at the gene ends were 6 bases for V and 6 bases for J; bases not matched to a gene: 4. Germline CDR1 SGHTA, CDR2 FQGNSA. The CDR3 sequence is CASRRDRGNEQFF. The CDR3 DNA reads as TGTGCCAGCAGGCGAGACAGGGGCAATGAGCAGTTCTTC. Full variable domain (remainder filled in from reference TRBV7-2 and TRBJ2-1): GAGVSQSPSNKVTEKGKDVELRCDPISGHTALYWYRQSLGQGLEFLIYFQGNSAPDKSGLPSDRFSAERTGGSVSTLTIQRTQQEDSAVYLCASRRDRGNEQFFGPGTRLTVL.

In this sample, this clonotype turned up once. The chain joins TRBV6-1 to TRBJ2-3; no clear D. This CDR3 contains 13 residues. CDR1 and CDR2 (germline): MNHNS, SASEGT. V dropped 1 base and J dropped 8 bases, with 10 bases sitting between them. CDR3 DNA sequence: TGTGCCAGCAGTGAAGGACTGGCGCGTACGCAGTATTTT. Encoded protein: CASSEGLARTQYF.

V and J are TRBV7-9 and TRBJ2-1; the D is unclear. The V end was cut by 3 bases, the J end by 11 bases, with 5 bases between. The CDR3 length is 10 residues. Germline CDR1 is SEHNR and CDR2 is FQNEAQ (reference sequence). The CDR3 loop is CASSLGQQFF. The CDR3 DNA reads TGTGCCAGCAGCTTGGGTCAGCAGTTCTTC.

This clonotype came up many times. The chain links TRBV6-1 to TRBJ1-5; D may be TRBD1 (6 bases). CDR3 size: 14 residues. The germline V and J ends were trimmed by 2 bases and 2 bases, with 7 bases remaining between them. Looked up from germline, CDR1 is MNHNS and CDR2 is SASEGT. In DNA, the CDR3 is TGTGCCAGCAGTGAACCAGGGGGCAATCAGCCCCAGCATTTT. Translating it yields CASSEPGGNQPQHF.

This clonotype was counted only a few times. The rearrangement links TRBV5-1 to TRBJ2-7; D is undetermined. CDR3 length equals 15 residues. The V gene lost 2 bases and the J gene lost 5 bases, with 17 bases spanning the gap. The germline V gene encodes CDR1 SGHRS and CDR2 YFSETQ. This chain's CDR3 is CASSFASLVTNEQYF. CDR3 in DNA: TGCGCCAGCAGCTTCGCGTCTCTAGTCACGAACGAGCAGTACTTC.

This clonotype was seen ten or more times. This chain connects TRBV5-6 to TRBJ2-1; 10 bases align to TRBD2. Germline V gene sequence: CDR1 SGHDT, CDR2 YYEEEE. V gave up 5 bases and J gave up 8 bases; unmatched junction bases: 7. This CDR3 has 14 amino acids. CDR3 sequence reads: CASRKAGGLDEQFF. Written as DNA, the CDR3 is TGTGCCAGCAGGAAAGCGGGAGGGCTCGATGAGCAGTTCTTC.

The V call is TRBV28, the J call TRBJ2-3, with TRBD2 identical over 8 bases. The CDR3 is 19 amino acids. CDR1 is MDHEN and CDR2 is SYDVKM in the germline V gene. The V gene end was trimmed by 5 bases and the J gene end by 2 bases; junction bases not matched to a gene: 18. CDR3 loop: CASSPGHRWTSSDTDTQYF. CDR3 bases: TGTGCCAGCAGTCCGGGACACCGATGGACTAGCTCTGACACAGATACGCAGTATTTT.

V gene TRBV15 combines with J gene TRBJ2-1; no clear D gene. Germline V gene data show CDR1 as LNHNV and CDR2 as YYDKDF (reference sequence). The CDR3 consists of 13 residues. Trimming left V 3 bases short and J 9 bases short, with 12 bases between. CDR3 DNA: TGTGCCACCAGCAGGGGGTTAGGCACTGAGCAGTTCTTC. This codes for CATSRGLGTEQFF.

This CDR3 is CASSLGTTDRETQYF. The CDR3 coding sequence is TGTGCCAGCAGCCTGGGCACTACAGACCGGGAGACCCAGTACTTC. The chain carries TRBV5-8 and TRBJ2-5; no definite D call. Between the trimmed V and J ends, which lost 4 bases and 5 bases, there was a span of 18 bases. Germline-derived CDR1 and CDR2 are SGHTS and YDEGEE. The CDR3 covers 15 residues. The full variable domain, in which reference TRBV5-8 and TRBJ2-5 provide the parts outside the CDR3, is EAGVTQSPTHLIKTRGQQATLRCSPISGHTSVYWYQQALGLGLQFLLWYDEGEERNRGNFPPRFSGRQFPNYSSELNVNALELEDSALYLCASSLGTTDRETQYFGPGTRLLVL.

This clonotype was observed a handful of times. The chain combines TRBV19 with TRBJ2-1; 9 bases match TRBD2. V lost 7 bases and J lost 0; bases outside the gene matches: 13. There are 18 residues in the CDR3. Germline lookup yields CDR1 LNHDA and CDR2 SQIVND (reference sequence). As DNA, the CDR3 is TGTGCCAGTAAGAGAGTCGGGACTAGCAGGAGCTCCTACAATGAGCAGTTCTTC. Encoded protein: CASKRVGTSRSSYNEQFF.

This clonotype was seen more than once but under ten times. CDR3 amino acids: CASSQQTGYDEQYF. The CDR3, as DNA: TGTGCCAGCAGCCAACAGACAGGTTACGACGAGCAGTACTTC. V gene TRBV4-2 combines with J gene TRBJ2-7, with D perhaps TRBD1 (6 bases). Germline CDR1 LGHNA, CDR2 YNFKEQ. The CDR3 sequence is 14 residues long. The V and J ends lost 2 bases and 5 bases respectively, with 13 bases between them.